This T cell receptor (beta chain) was sequenced for a study of a mutant IDH1 vaccine in newly diagnosed glioma (dated by TCRdb to the early 2020s). In the study overall: Across visits V03 through V10, patients got a total of eight vaccinations, given in weeks 1, 3, 5, 7, 11, 15, 19 and 23. Vaccination was initiated 4-6 weeks after radiotherapy alone, or concurrently with temozolomide cycles in the chemotherapy-containing groups. Of the 30 or so patients who were treated, around 62% were male and 37.5% were female, and the mean age was around 40 years. Prior to enrollment, standard therapy consisting of radiotherapy alone, temozolomide alone, or radiochemotherapy with temozolomide had been administered to patients, with the combination being received by most patients. Six visits were used for peripheral blood collection: V03 (baseline), V05, V07, V10, V12 and V13. Longitudinal TCRB deep sequencing was performed for roughly 27 treated patients wherever samples were available for exploratory analyses.

Study-wide conclusions, independent of this receptor: It was noted by the authors that analyses of patient blood samples could not be reproduced owing to sample limitations. Availability determined which PBMC samples were chosen for TCRB deep sequencing. Vaccine-induced immune responses across multiple MHC alleles were detected in 90% to 95% of patients. Pseudoprogression seemed to be unrelated to changes in the top peripheral T cell clonotypes found by TCRB sequencing.

The sample's time point label is to be understood as: week 11, during vaccination. Each vaccine dose was 300 ug of a 20-mer mutant IDH1 peptide in Montanide, given subcutaneously with topical imiquimod. Donors had newly diagnosed WHO grade 3 or 4 IDH1-mutant astrocytomas with loss of nuclear ATRX. The samples were drawn from NOA16, a multicentre, single-arm, open-label phase I trial in Germany that tested a mutant IDH1 peptide vaccine in humans for the first time. Genomic DNA for TCRB sequencing was isolated from EDTA blood with the DNeasy Blood and Tissue Kit. Libraries were prepared through the immunoSEQ multiplex PCR assay. The hsTCRB Kit was used according to the manufacturer's protocol to amplify rearranged TCR beta chain sequences. TCRB libraries were sequenced on an Illumina MiSeq. The original pipeline was this. The proprietary platform of the kit vendor was used for demultiplexing, trimming and gene mapping. This immuneACCESS table, as held by TCRdb, lists in-frame sequences with V and J called but not all clones. Of the missing ones, under half trace to an unresolved V gene in checked studies; the others have no known cause. V and J calls and clone size are those listed in that table; D and trimming were worked out from the DNA. The sample table contains about 36,000 clones; only one count was recorded for 75% to 85% of them. The ten top clones hold about 16% of the sample.

Trimming accounts for 5 bases at V and 2 bases at J, while the number of junction bases matched to no gene is 6. From its cysteine to its phenylalanine, the CDR3 spans 14 amino acids. This entry keeps only the CDR3 DNA: 42 bases, framed from base 1. According to the germline V gene, CDR1 reads SQVTM and CDR2 reads ANQGSEA. Note on this clone: Which antigen it targets is not known. No much larger clone is present one base from it, and per-base qualities are unavailable.

Sequencing used peripheral blood mononuclear cells (PBMCs), obtained from a glioma patient whose treatment included an IDH1 peptide vaccine. The source of this sequence is a woman in her twenties or thirties with glioma. Some clones in this sample may be carry-over from other donors' samples. The sequence joins TRBV29-1 to TRBJ2-7, with 10 bases matching TRBD1. The sequence in DNA is TGCAGCGTTTCCCGGGACAGGGGCACCTACGAGCAGTACTTC. Translated, this gives CSVSRDRGTYEQYF.